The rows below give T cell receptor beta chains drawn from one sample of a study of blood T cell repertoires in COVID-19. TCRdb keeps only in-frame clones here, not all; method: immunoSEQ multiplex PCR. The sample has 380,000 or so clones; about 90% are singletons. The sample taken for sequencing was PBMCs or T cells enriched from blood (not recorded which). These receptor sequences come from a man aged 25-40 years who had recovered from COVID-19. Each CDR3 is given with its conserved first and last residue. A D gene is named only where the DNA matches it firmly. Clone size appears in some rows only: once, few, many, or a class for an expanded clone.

cdr3_nt: TGCGCCAGCAGCCAAGATAGGATGTCAGGGGGAGTGGACACTGAAGCTTTCTTT
cdr3_aa: CASSQDRMSGGVDTEAFF
v_call: TRBV4-3
clone_size: .
d_call: TRBD1
j_call: TRBJ1-1

cdr3_nt: TGTGCCAGCAGTGAATTGGAGGCATTTCCTACTGAAGCTTTCTTT
cdr3_aa: CASSELEAFPTEAFF
v_call: TRBV25-1
clone_size: few
d_call: .
j_call: TRBJ1-1

cdr3_nt: TGTGCCAGCAGACGGGACAGCTCCTACGAGCAGTACTTC
cdr3_aa: CASRRDSSYEQYF
v_call: TRBV7-9
clone_size: once
d_call: TRBD1
j_call: TRBJ2-7

cdr3_nt: TGTGCCAGCAGCTTGAACGGGGGGGGAAATAGTGAAAAACTGTTTTTT
cdr3_aa: CASSLNGGGNSEKLFF
v_call: TRBV5-4
clone_size: .
d_call: .
j_call: TRBJ1-4

cdr3_nt: TGTGCCAGCAGAAATCAGAGAGGTTCACCCCTCCACTTT
cdr3_aa: CASRNQRGSPLHF
v_call: TRBV12-3/TRBV12-4
clone_size: few
d_call: .
j_call: TRBJ1-6

cdr3_nt: TGTGCCTGGACGTCAACCGGGGTCCGGGAGCTGTTTTTT
cdr3_aa: CAWTSTGVRELFF
v_call: TRBV30
clone_size: .
d_call: .
j_call: TRBJ2-2

cdr3_nt: TGTGCCAGCAGCCCCCAGCTTAGAGGAAAGAGGGCGCAGTATTTT
cdr3_aa: CASSPQLRGKRAQYF
v_call: TRBV7-2
clone_size: .
d_call: .
j_call: TRBJ2-3

cdr3_nt: TGTGCCAGCAGCCAAGTTGGCAGGGACTCCTACGAGCAGTACTTC
cdr3_aa: CASSQVGRDSYEQYF
v_call: TRBV14
clone_size: .
d_call: .
j_call: TRBJ2-7

cdr3_nt: TGTGCCAGCAGCCCAACGGGGGGCAATCAGCCCCAGCATTTT
cdr3_aa: CASSPTGGNQPQHF
v_call: TRBV7-3
clone_size: once
d_call: .
j_call: TRBJ1-5

cdr3_nt: TGTGCCAGCAGCCCTGAGGGTTTCACTGAAGCTTTCTTT
cdr3_aa: CASSPEGFTEAFF
v_call: TRBV11-2
clone_size: .
d_call: .
j_call: TRBJ1-1

cdr3_nt: TGTGCCATTGGGACTACCGATGGCTACACCTTC
cdr3_aa: CAIGTTDGYTF
v_call: TRBV10-3
clone_size: few
d_call: .
j_call: TRBJ1-2

cdr3_nt: TGTGCCAGCTCACCACGAGTTGCAGGGGGCGGCTACGAGCAGTACTTC
cdr3_aa: CASSPRVAGGGYEQYF
v_call: TRBV18
clone_size: .
d_call: TRBD1
j_call: TRBJ2-7

cdr3_nt: TGTGCCAGCAGCCGATTGCCCGCCCCGGGGGTCCATGAGCAGTTCTTC
cdr3_aa: CASSRLPAPGVHEQFF
v_call: TRBV4-2
clone_size: .
d_call: .
j_call: TRBJ2-1

cdr3_nt: TGCAGTGCTTTCCAGAACACTGAAGCTTTCTTT
cdr3_aa: CSAFQNTEAFF
v_call: TRBV20-1
clone_size: .
d_call: .
j_call: TRBJ1-1

cdr3_nt: TGTGCCAGCAGCGTAGGTCAGGGCCGCACCGGGGAGCTGTTTTTT
cdr3_aa: CASSVGQGRTGELFF
v_call: TRBV9
clone_size: .
d_call: .
j_call: TRBJ2-2

cdr3_nt: TGTGCCAGCAGCTCCCGCCCGGACAGGGGGCCCTACGAGCAGTACTTC
cdr3_aa: CASSSRPDRGPYEQYF
v_call: TRBV27
clone_size: .
d_call: TRBD1
j_call: TRBJ2-7

cdr3_nt: TGTGCCTGGAGTGTAAAGGGGCCCCAGTACTTC
cdr3_aa: CAWSVKGPQYF
v_call: TRBV30
clone_size: .
d_call: .
j_call: TRBJ2-5

cdr3_nt: TGCGCCAGCAGCTTCAGGGGAGAGGATGAAAAACTGTTTTTT
cdr3_aa: CASSFRGEDEKLFF
v_call: TRBV5-1
clone_size: .
d_call: .
j_call: TRBJ1-4

cdr3_nt: TGTGCCAGCTCACTCGGACAGGGTCGGACTGAAGCTTTCTTT
cdr3_aa: CASSLGQGRTEAFF
v_call: TRBV18
clone_size: .
d_call: TRBD1
j_call: TRBJ1-1

cdr3_nt: TGTGCCAGCAGCAAATCGACAGGGAAAGTTCAATTAAATGAGCAGTTCTTC
cdr3_aa: CASSKSTGKVQLNEQFF
v_call: TRBV21-1
clone_size: .
d_call: .
j_call: TRBJ2-1